This T cell receptor beta chain was documented in a study of blood T cell repertoires in COVID-19. Study-wide context: The samples span acute and convalescent COVID-19 from the United States, Italy and Spain. T cells, B-cell-depleted T cells, or PBMCs provided the cDNA or gDNA that served as material.

Source study methods: Estimated nucleated cell counts came from reference gene primer amplification. Here immunoSEQ multiplex PCR was the method, and the copy in TCRdb shows in-frame clones only, minus some. V, J and clone size reflect that table, while D and trimming were determined from the DNA. The sample lists around 100,000 clones, roughly 88% occurring once. There are 14 residues in the CDR3. V lost 6 bases, J lost 6 bases, and 6 bases stayed unmatched. The source is a human donor in a cohort sampled during active COVID-19. Sequenced: peripheral blood. V gene TRBV23-1 combines with J gene TRBJ1-5, with 9 bases matching TRBD1. TRBV23-1 is placed among ORFs of uncertain function. This chain's CDR3 is CASSPGQGFQPQHF. The CDR3 region has the DNA TGCGCCAGCAGCCCGGGACAGGGATTTCAGCCCCAGCATTTT.